This T cell receptor (beta chain) was sequenced in a study of T cell responses to AZD1222 COVID-19 vaccine. Overall study findings and caveats: Clonal diversity may have been underestimated, and the donors were mostly white British, with more females than males. Only 5 or 6 AZD1222 recipients were seropositive at baseline.

This CDR3 has 12 amino acids. V trimming: 5 bases; J trimming: 8 bases; junction bases outside the gene matches: 5. Germline loops: CDR1 MNHEY, CDR2 SVGEGT. Libraries were prepared by immunoSEQ multiplex PCR; TCRdb keeps only in-frame clonotypes and omits some of them. The repertoire holds some 75,000 clones, with roughly 84% as singletons. With respect to this clone: Its antigen is unknown.

This chain joins TRBV6-2 or TRBV6-3 and TRBJ1-2; TRBD1 matches 7 bases. The TCR was taken from an adult in good health. Sequencing was performed on peripheral blood, taken on day 0 of AZD1222 vaccination. Written as DNA, the CDR3 is TGTGCCAGCAGTCCGGGACAGAGGGGCTACACCTTC. Translated, it gives CASSPGQRGYTF.